This TCR beta chain was observed in a study of beta chain features in type 1 diabetes. Turning to the study itself: Cells sorted and examined across all samples totaled more than 95,000,000.

Germline CDR1 and CDR2: SEHNR and FQNEAQ (reference sequence). V gave up 1 base and J gave up 1 base, with 11 bases separating them. This CDR3 has 16 residues. This clone was recorded a few times. Isolated RNA was reverse transcribed in full, so expressed TCRB transcripts were sequenced. Libraries were prepared by immunoSEQ multiplex PCR; TCRdb keeps only in-frame clonotypes and omits some of them. The data hold over 350,000 clones, with roughly 16% observed a single time. Material: naive CD4+ T cells from blood. The receptor was derived from a woman between 18 and 29 years old in good health. The V and J genes are TRBV7-9 and TRBJ2-1, with D possibly matching TRBD2 (6 bases). CDR3 bases: TGTGCCAGCAGCTTAGAGGGCGGGAAGTCCTACAATGAGCAGTTCTTC. Translated: CASSLEGGKSYNEQFF. The entire variable domain, with the rest obtained from reference TRBV7-9 and TRBJ2-1, is as follows: DTGVSQNPRHKITKRGQNVTFRCDPISEHNRLYWYRQTLGQGPEFLTYFQNEAQLEKSRLLSDRFSAERPKGSFSTLEIQRTEQGDSAMYLCASSLEGGKSYNEQFFGPGTRLTVL.